These 25 T cell receptor beta chains share one sample of origin, sequenced in a study of OX40 agonist ivuxolimab in advanced cancers. Data came from immunoSEQ multiplex PCR; TCRdb stores just in-frame clones and leaves some out. The table records about 110,000 clones, approximately 90% of them present only once. The starting material was CD4+ or CD8+ T cells sorted from blood, obtained in a trial of the OX40 agonist ivuxolimab. The receptors derive from an adult with an advanced solid tumor such as melanoma, head and neck, liver or kidney cancer.

J is TRBJ1-2 and V is TRBV18, with unresolved D. The germline V and J ends were trimmed by 3 bases and 4 bases, with 18 bases remaining between them. The CDR3 contains 16 residues. Germline CDR1 is KGHSH and CDR2 is LQKENI. Here the CDR3 reads CASSPPSYSYGYGYTF. The CDR3 coding sequence is TGTGCCAGCTCACCGCCATCGTACTCTTACGGCTATGGCTACACCTTC.

The chain links TRBV29-1 to TRBJ2-4; the D gene is possibly TRBD1 (6 bases). Germline-derived CDR1 and CDR2 are SQVTM and ANQGSEA. The V and J ends lost 3 bases and 0 bases respectively, with 6 bases between them. The CDR3 loop spans 13 amino acids. Here the CDR3 reads CSVEDRAKNIQYF. The CDR3 nucleotides are TGCAGCGTTGAGGACAGAGCCAAAAACATTCAGTACTTC.

The chain has TRBV5-1 and TRBJ2-5, with D uncertain. Germline assignment: CDR1 SGHRS and CDR2 YFSETQ. The V gene lost 0 bases and the J gene lost 3 bases, with 6 bases spanning the gap. The CDR3 has 13 residues. Here the CDR3 DNA reads TGCGCCAGCAGCTTGGTCCTAGAAGAGACCCAGTACTTC. Translated, it gives CASSLVLEETQYF.

J is TRBJ1-6 and V is TRBV18, with a weak D call TRBD1 (6 bases). The V gene's germline CDR1 is KGHSH and CDR2 LQKENI. The V gene lost 1 base and the J gene lost 6 bases, with 16 bases spanning the gap. The CDR3 totals 17 residues. This CDR3 is CASSPLSPTGLNSPLHF. DNA for the CDR3: TGTGCCAGCTCACCACTTTCCCCTACAGGGCTTAATTCACCCCTCCACTTT.

The V call is TRBV28, the J call TRBJ2-5; 7 nucleotides line up with TRBD1. The CDR3 runs to 13 residues. The V segment lost 7 bases and the J segment 2 bases; nucleotides outside the gene matches: 4. Germline CDR1 MDHEN, CDR2 SYDVKM. The CDR3 region is CASTGTDQETQYF. The CDR3 bases are TGTGCCAGCACCGGGACAGATCAAGAGACCCAGTACTTC.

The chain carries TRBV18 and TRBJ2-7; 9 bases agree with TRBD1. From germline, CDR1 is KGHSH and CDR2 LQKENI. The CDR3 length is 15 residues. The junction had 9 bases not matched to a gene; V was cut back by 3 bases and J by 6 bases. Written as DNA, the CDR3 is TGTGCCAGCTCACCCCCGTCCGGGACAGGGCCCGAGCAGTACTTC. Translation: CASSPPSGTGPEQYF. The full variable domain, its missing parts supplied by reference TRBV18 and TRBJ2-7, is NAGVMQNPRHLVRRRGQEARLRCSPMKGHSHVYWYRQLPEEGLKFMVYLQKENIIDESGMPKERFSAEFPKEGPSILRIQQVVRGDSAAYFCASSPPSGTGPEQYFGPGTRLTVT.

The J gene is TRBJ2-5, the V gene TRBV7-9; no clear D gene. The CDR3 length is 14 residues. Trimming stripped 3 bases from V and 1 base from J, with 9 bases between. Germline V gene lookup returns CDR1 SEHNR and CDR2 FQNEAQ (reference sequence). The CDR3 spells CASSFGHLQETQYF. The CDR3 nucleotides are TGTGCCAGCAGCTTCGGCCACCTCCAAGAGACCCAGTACTTC.

The V gene is TRBV7-4, the J gene TRBJ1-3; D remains ambiguous. CDR1 and CDR2 from the germline V gene are SGHVT and SQSDAQ. Trimming shortened V by 4 bases and J by 0 bases, and 16 bases separated the two germline ends. The CDR3 covers 17 residues. Here the CDR3 reads CASSSSDLRHSGNTIYF. Here the CDR3 DNA reads TGTGCCAGCAGCTCATCCGACTTGCGGCACTCTGGAAACACCATATATTTT.

The chain has TRBV5-1 and TRBJ2-3, with 8 positions matching TRBD1. The length of the CDR3 is 15 residues. CDR1 and CDR2 (germline): SGHRS, YFSETQ. J gave up 4 bases and V 5 bases, and 9 bases lay outside the gene matches. The CDR3 is CASSFSGGRSDTQYF. The CDR3 DNA reads TGCGCCAGCAGTTTTTCAGGGGGCAGGTCAGATACGCAGTATTTT.

J is TRBJ1-2 and V is TRBV7-2; D remains unclear. The germline gives CDR1 SGHTA, CDR2 FQGNSA. The CDR3 consists of 14 residues. Trimming removed 5 bases at V and 4 bases at J, with 14 bases between. The CDR3 DNA follows: TGTGCCAGCAGCCCCCGGGCAAGCCTCTATGGCTACACCTTC. Residues: CASSPRASLYGYTF.

The chain links TRBV6-5 to TRBJ1-1, with D possibly being TRBD1 (6 bases). From germline, CDR1 is MNHEY and CDR2 SVGAGI. V gave up 8 bases and J gave up 4 bases, with 17 bases separating them. This CDR3 contains 14 residues. This CDR3 is CASLPGGHVTEAFF. The CDR3 region has the DNA TGTGCCAGCCTACCCGGGGGGCATGTCACTGAAGCTTTCTTT.

This chain uses TRBV10-3 with TRBJ2-4, with D perhaps matching TRBD1 (6 bases). Trimming took off 2 bases at V and 0 bases at J, with 8 bases between the two ends. CDR3 length: 15 amino acids. CDR1 is ENHRY and CDR2 is SYGVKD in the germline V gene. The CDR3 coding sequence is TGTGCCATCAGTGAGGGGGGCCTAGCCAAAAACATTCAGTACTTC. Its protein product is CAISEGGLAKNIQYF.

CDR3 region: CASSSGQATNEKLFF. The CDR3, as DNA: TGTGCCAGCAGTTCGGGACAGGCAACTAATGAAAAACTGTTTTTT. The chain carries TRBV28 and TRBJ1-4; 8 bases are a match to TRBD1. There are 15 residues in the CDR3. V shed 4 bases and J 0 bases; nucleotides not matched to a gene: 1. Germline V gives CDR1 MDHEN, CDR2 SYDVKM.

The genes are TRBV7-8 and TRBJ2-3; 11 positions match TRBD2. The germline V gene has CDR1 SGHVS and CDR2 FQNEAQ. Losses at the gene ends were 5 bases for V and 6 bases for J; bases not matched to a gene: 13. The CDR3 spans 17 residues. The CDR3 here is CASSPLAGGRNPDTQYF. Written as DNA, the CDR3 is TGTGCCAGCAGCCCATTAGCGGGGGGGAGAAATCCGGATACGCAGTATTTT.

The CDR3 here is CASSYGTSGEEETQYF. The CDR3 DNA is TGTGCCAGCAGCTATGGGACTAGCGGGGAGGAGGAGACCCAGTACTTC. The chain combines TRBV11-2 with TRBJ2-5; 13 bases match TRBD2. Germline CDR1 is SGHAT and CDR2 is FQNNGV. CDR3 length: 16 amino acids. V lost 4 bases to trimming and J lost 5 bases; unmatched junction nucleotides: 7.

J is TRBJ2-7 and V is TRBV5-1, with 10 nucleotides matching TRBD1. The V gene's germline CDR1 is SGHRS and CDR2 YFSETQ. Trimming cost V 4 bases and J 5 bases; bases outside gene matches: 9. The CDR3 is 15 residues long. In nucleotides, the CDR3 is TGCGCCAGCAGCCCGGGGACAGGGGTTTTCCACGAGCAGTACTTC. Translating gives CASSPGTGVFHEQYF.

V is TRBV7-9 and J is TRBJ1-4, with 8 bases identical to TRBD1. Per the germline V gene, CDR1 is SEHNR and CDR2 is FQNEAQ (reference sequence). J was trimmed by 2 bases and V by 9 bases; bases with no gene match: 8. The CDR3 spans 15 residues. This chain's CDR3 is CASAYHRGTNEKLFF. In DNA form, the CDR3 reads TGTGCCAGTGCCTATCACAGGGGGACTAATGAAAAACTGTTTTTT.

The chain recombines TRBV18 with TRBJ2-7, with unresolved D. V gave up 4 bases and J gave up 2 bases, with 15 bases separating them. Germline V CDR1 and CDR2: KGHSH, LQKENI. CDR3 length equals 15 residues. CDR3 sequence reads: CASSLSEKRTYEQYF. As DNA, the CDR3 is TGTGCCAGCTCACTATCCGAGAAGAGGACCTACGAGCAGTACTTC. Complete variable domain (other parts from reference TRBV18 and TRBJ2-7): NAGVMQNPRHLVRRRGQEARLRCSPMKGHSHVYWYRQLPEEGLKFMVYLQKENIIDESGMPKERFSAEFPKEGPSILRIQQVVRGDSAAYFCASSLSEKRTYEQYFGPGTRLTVT.

The V and J genes are TRBV5-1 and TRBJ2-7; TRBD1 aligns across 8 bases. V lost 5 bases to trimming and J lost 5 bases; unmatched junction nucleotides: 3. Per germline, CDR1 SGHRS and CDR2 YFSETQ. The CDR3 loop spans 12 amino acids. CDR3 in amino acids: CASSRTGNEQYF. Written as DNA, the CDR3 is TGCGCCAGCAGTCGGACAGGGAACGAGCAGTACTTC.

The rearrangement uses TRBV28 and TRBJ1-2; possible D gene TRBD1, 5 bases. In germline, CDR1 is MDHEN, CDR2 SYDVKM. The CDR3 runs to 15 residues. V dropped 5 bases and J dropped 0 bases, with 13 bases sitting between them. The CDR3 protein is CASSTIGTANYGYTF. As DNA, the CDR3 is TGTGCCAGCAGTACCATCGGGACGGCTAACTATGGCTACACCTTC.

The chain recombines TRBV7-2 with TRBJ2-1; 8 nucleotides agree with TRBD2. This CDR3 is 15 amino acids long. Germline V lookup: CDR1 SGHTA, CDR2 FQGNSA. Trimming at V came to 4 bases and at J to 5 bases, leaving 7 bases not matched to a gene. CDR3 residues: CASSSHAGGNNEQFF. The CDR3 DNA follows: TGTGCCAGCAGCTCCCATGCGGGGGGCAACAATGAGCAGTTCTTC.

This clone has just a few counts. V and J are TRBV28 and TRBJ1-5; no clear D. In germline, CDR1 is MDHEN, CDR2 SYDVKM. V was trimmed by 6 bases and J by 5 bases, leaving 5 bases between them. This CDR3 comprises 11 residues. The CDR3 bases are TGTGCCAGCAGAAGTGATCAGCCCCAGCATTTT. Translated, it gives CASRSDQPQHF.

The V gene is TRBV2, the J gene TRBJ2-2; D is ambiguous. The V and J ends lost 1 base and 1 base respectively, with 1 base between them. CDR1 SNHLY and CDR2 FYNNEI come from the germline V gene. There are 13 residues in the CDR3. CDR3 residues: CASSEENTGELFF. The CDR3 DNA reads as TGTGCCAGCAGTGAAGAGAACACCGGGGAGCTGTTTTTT. Variable domain in full (rest from reference TRBV2 and TRBJ2-2): EPEVTQTPSHQVTQMGQEVILRCVPISNHLYFYWYRQILGQKVEFLVSFYNNEISEKSEIFDDQFSVERPDGSNFTLKIRSTKLEDSAMYFCASSEENTGELFFGEGSRLTVL.

The chain couples TRBV11-2 to TRBJ2-1; 9 bases align to TRBD2. CDR3 size: 15 residues. The V and J ends lost 5 bases and 5 bases, in that order; junction bases with no gene match: 7. Germline CDR1 reads SGHAT; CDR2 reads FQNNGV. CDR3 amino acids: CASSPRSGGNNEQFF. CDR3 in DNA: TGTGCCAGCAGCCCGAGAAGCGGGGGGAACAATGAGCAGTTCTTC.

V is TRBV7-9 and J is TRBJ2-5; possible D gene TRBD1, 7 bases. The CDR3 length is 15 residues. The germline gives CDR1 SEHNR, CDR2 FQNEAQ (reference sequence). Trimming took 7 bases from V and 2 from J, leaving 17 bases between them. The CDR3 is CASTSGGTVQETQYF. The CDR3 coding sequence is TGTGCCAGCACCTCCGGAGGGACAGTTCAAGAGACCCAGTACTTC.